What follows are 15 T cell receptor beta chains derived from one specimen sequenced in a study of vaccination and CD4 T cells after COVID-19. Treatment denoted: approximately 10-day PBMC culture with coronavirus spike peptide pools or control peptides (ViraFEST assay). The Oncomine TCR Beta short-read assay was applied to DNA of cultured CD4+ T cells. One entry per CDR3 protein results from TCRdb running MiXCR on the PCR reads. The table records 20,000 to 30,000 distinct CDR3 sequences, roughly 39% of them present only once. These receptors' antigens are unknown. The source material was CD4+ T cells from blood, cultured in vitro. Every receptor here comes from a human donor who had recovered from COVID-19.

The chain joins TRBV2 to TRBJ2-7; TRBD2 matches at 9 bases. V lost 3 bases to trimming and J lost 4 bases; unmatched junction nucleotides: 7. CDR1 and CDR2 (germline): SNHLY, FYNNEI. The length of the CDR3 is 15 residues. The CDR3 DNA is TGTGCCAGCAGTGATCGGGCTAGCGGGATTTACGAGCAGTACTTC. It is translated as CASSDRASGIYEQYF.

The V call is TRBV4-2, the J call TRBJ2-1; 8 positions agree with TRBD2. The CDR3 length is 18 residues. Germline trimming cut 0 bases from V and 6 bases from J; bases unmatched to any gene: 13. The germline CDR1 and CDR2 sequences are LGHNA and YNFKEQ. CDR3 amino acids: CASSQDILSGTTFNEQFF. CDR3 DNA: TGTGCCAGCAGCCAAGATATCCTTAGCGGGACTACCTTCAATGAGCAGTTCTTC.

The chain recombines TRBV20-1 with TRBJ2-5; D uncertain. Per the germline V gene, CDR1 is DFQATT and CDR2 is SNEGSKA (reference sequence). CDR3 size: 16 residues. Trimming pared 2 bases from V and 2 bases from J, leaving 18 bases between. CDR3 loop: CSARQGRSILQETQYF. Written as DNA, the CDR3 is TGCAGTGCTAGACAAGGTCGCTCGATACTTCAAGAGACCCAGTACTTC.

The CDR3 bases are TGTGCCAGCAGTGTCCTAACAGGGGGCACAGATACGCAGTATTTT. Its protein is CASSVLTGGTDTQYF. The chain employs TRBV28 and TRBJ2-3; 7 nucleotides agree with TRBD1. The CDR3 length is 15 residues. V lost 5 bases, J lost 1 base, and 6 bases stayed unmatched. CDR1 MDHEN and CDR2 SYDVKM come from the germline V gene.

The chain joins TRBV15 to TRBJ1-2, with D uncertain. Trimming pared 0 bases from V and 7 bases from J, leaving 15 bases between. CDR1 is LNHNV and CDR2 is YYDKDF in the germline V gene (reference sequence). The CDR3 has 15 amino acids. The CDR3 loop reads CATSRDVGRVGGYTF. The CDR3 coding sequence is TGTGCCACCAGCAGAGATGTAGGCCGGGTGGGTGGCTACACCTTC.

CDR3 residues: CASSFLLRQETQYF. In DNA, the CDR3 is TGTGCCAGCAGTTTTCTACTCCGGCAAGAGACCCAGTACTTC. The V and J genes are TRBV12-3 or TRBV12-4 and TRBJ2-5; D is unclear. Trimming stripped 3 bases from V and 2 bases from J, with 10 bases between. This CDR3 region has 14 residues.

Comment on this clonotype: The DNA is omitted, as the CDR3 cannot be located on it reliably, and the CDR3 follows TCRdb's listing. The V call is TRBV10-1, the J call TRBJ2-5; TRBD1, the table's D call, lacks a check against the DNA. A total of 16 residues make up the CDR3, ends included. Germline assignment: CDR1 WNHNN and CDR2 SYGVQD (reference sequence). CDR3 residues: CASSAGTVRFGETQYF.

The chain is built from TRBV7-3 and TRBJ2-4; D not resolved. Trimming shortened V by 0 bases and J by 9 bases, and 9 bases separated the two germline ends. The germline V gene encodes CDR1 SGHTA and CDR2 FQGTGA. The CDR3 covers 13 residues. The CDR3 region has the DNA TGTGCCAGCAGCTTAACGGATTCAGGCATTCAGTACTTC. This encodes CASSLTDSGIQYF.

The table lists this clonotype with a few counts. The chain uses TRBV5-4 and TRBJ1-2; D is uncertain. Germline CDR1 SGHNT, CDR2 YYREEE (reference sequence). V was trimmed by 0 bases and J by 4 bases, leaving 7 bases between them. There are 13 residues in the CDR3. For the CDR3, the DNA is TGTGCCAGCAGCTTGGCGGGAGTCTATGGCTACACCTTC. It yields the protein CASSLAGVYGYTF. Using reference TRBV5-4 and TRBJ1-2 for the parts outside the CDR3, the full variable domain is ETGVTQSPTHLIKTRGQQVTLRCSSQSGHNTVSWYQQALGQGPQFIFQYYREEENGRGNFPPRFSGLQFPNYSSELNVNALELDDSALYLCASSLAGVYGYTFGSGTRLTVV.

The chain combines TRBV20-1 with TRBJ2-7, with TRBD1 matching over 8 bases. The CDR3 has 13 amino acids. With 1 base clipped from V and 7 bases from J, the junction kept 6 bases outside the gene matches. Germline CDR1 is DFQATT and CDR2 is SNEGSKA (reference sequence). CDR3 in amino acids: CSARGNRGWEQYF. The DNA for the CDR3 is TGCAGTGCTAGAGGGAACAGGGGGTGGGAGCAGTACTTC.

As regards this clonotype: An end of the junction does not agree with germline; a read error may underlie this. The chain combines TRBV11-3 with TRBJ2-1; D is uncertain. Germline V lookup: CDR1 SGHNT, CDR2 YENEEA. This CDR3 has 13 residues. The CDR3 region is CVSSLDEDNEQFF. The CDR3 DNA sequence: TGTGTCAGCAGCTTAGACGAGGACAATGAGCAGTTCTTC.

This clonotype came up a few times. The chain combines TRBV20-1 with TRBJ2-5; a possible D gene is TRBD1 (5 bases). V was clipped by 5 bases and J by 2 bases, with 12 bases between them. CDR1 and CDR2 (germline): DFQATT, SNEGSKA (reference sequence). The CDR3 covers 13 residues. The CDR3 loop is CSAPTDRQETQYF. CDR3 nucleotides: TGCAGTGCTCCCACTGACAGACAAGAGACCCAGTACTTC.

This clonotype was observed a handful of times. The chain joins TRBV11-1 to TRBJ2-1; a weak D match, TRBD1 (6 bases). V shed 2 bases and J shed 0 bases, with 11 bases lying between them. Looked up from germline, CDR1 is SGHAT and CDR2 is FQDESV (reference sequence). The CDR3 extends over 16 amino acids. The CDR3 spells CASSLMGAGSYNEQFF. DNA of the CDR3: TGTGCCAGCAGCTTAATGGGGGCAGGCTCCTACAATGAGCAGTTCTTC.

This rearrangement joins TRBV4-2 to TRBJ2-1; D could derive from TRBD1 or TRBD2 (6 bases each). Per germline, CDR1 LGHNA and CDR2 YNFKEQ. This CDR3 spans 16 amino acids. Trimming cost V 0 bases and J 0 bases, with 9 bases left between them. Here the CDR3 reads CASSQEGGSSYNEQFF. CDR3 bases: TGTGCCAGCAGCCAAGAAGGGGGGAGCTCCTACAATGAGCAGTTCTTC.

This chain connects TRBV7-3 to TRBJ2-2; D ambiguous. The CDR3 contains 14 residues. Trimming cost V 4 bases and J 7 bases, with 13 bases left between them. Germline V gene lookup returns CDR1 SGHTA and CDR2 FQGTGA. The CDR3 is CASSSNQANGELFF. CDR3 coding DNA: TGTGCCAGCAGCTCCAATCAGGCGAACGGGGAGCTGTTTTTT.